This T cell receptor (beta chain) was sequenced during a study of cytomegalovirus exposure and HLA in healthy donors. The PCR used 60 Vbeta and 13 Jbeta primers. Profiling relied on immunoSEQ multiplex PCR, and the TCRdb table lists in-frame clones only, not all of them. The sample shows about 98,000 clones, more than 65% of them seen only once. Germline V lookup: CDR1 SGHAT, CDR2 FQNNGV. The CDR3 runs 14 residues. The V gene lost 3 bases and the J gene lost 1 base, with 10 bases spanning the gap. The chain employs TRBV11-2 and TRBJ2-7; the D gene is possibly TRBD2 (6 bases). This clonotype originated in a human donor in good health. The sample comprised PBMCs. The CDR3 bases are TGTGCCAGCAGCTTCTCTCGGGGGTCCTACGAGCAGTACTTC. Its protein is CASSFSRGSYEQYF.